This T cell receptor (beta chain) was identified during a study of cytomegalovirus exposure and HLA in healthy donors. Notes on this clone: The antigen is unknown.

Trimming at V came to 5 bases and at J to 6 bases, leaving 9 bases not matched to a gene. CDR1 and CDR2 from the germline V gene are PRHDT and FYEKMQ (reference sequence). The CDR3 runs to 14 residues. The donors were healthy bone marrow donors. Study conclusions and caveats: Relative to equally common others, HLA-associated TCR beta chains showed greater clonal expansion in a later analysis. It is likely that the observed cluster of highly shared sequence variants was a sequencing artifact.

Primers: 60 Vbeta forward and 13 Jbeta reverse. Data came from immunoSEQ multiplex PCR; TCRdb stores just in-frame clones and leaves some out. The sample contains around 92,000 clones, about 83% of which appear only once. Material for sequencing was PBMCs. This chain uses TRBV13 with TRBJ1-2; 7 positions agree with TRBD1. This receptor was obtained from a man between 60 and 70 years old in good health and CMV-seropositive. The CDR3 DNA sequence: TGTGCCAGCAGCCCTTGGACAGGCGACCATGGCTACACCTTC. Its translation is CASSPWTGDHGYTF. The full variable domain, its missing parts supplied by reference TRBV13 and TRBJ1-2, is AAGVIQSPRHLIKEKRETATLKCYPIPRHDTVYWYQQGPGQDPQFLISFYEKMQSDKGSIPDRFSAQQFSDYHSELNMSSLELGDSALYFCASSPWTGDHGYTFGSGTRLTVV.